This T cell receptor (beta chain) was identified in a study of T cell repertoires in cytomegalovirus infection. For the study at large: Public TCR beta signatures marked donors with CMV infection and the matching HLA. Study-wide results and caveats: The ex vivo response was dominated by HLA-C-restricted CMV-specific TCR beta clonotypes. CMV carriers having the relevant HLA were flagged by cumulative public TCR beta family frequency.

Within the sample, this clonotype is large. The antigen is not known. Germline V CDR1 and CDR2: SGHVS, FQNEAQ. V was cut by 5 bases and J by 6 bases, with 7 bases left in between. The CDR3 runs to 11 residues. Via MiXCR, TCRdb re-called the reads, giving one row per CDR3 protein. The repertoire holds roughly 120,000 distinct CDR3 sequences, with roughly 9.1% as singletons. The rearrangement uses TRBV7-8 and TRBJ1-1; no clear D. Sequencing was carried out using PBMCs, sequenced either directly or after in vitro stimulation (not recorded which). This TCR came from a human donor in good health (CMV status not recorded). Some clones in this sample may be carry-over from other donors' samples. CDR3 in DNA: TGTGCCAGCAGCCCCGTCGCTGAAGCTTTCTTT. Protein product: CASSPVAEAFF.